The clone carrying this TCR beta chain was found many times. No antigen is known for it. This specimen comes from a study of metastatic and nonmetastatic thyroid tumors. The wider study: Comparative analysis of repertoires was undertaken across blood and tumor or nodule tissue obtained from malignant and benign thyroid patients. Regarding the study as a whole: According to reports, the diversity of TCR beta was significantly higher in malignant thyroid tumors than in benign nodules, and this held in both blood and tumor samples.

Per the authors' pipeline: In papillary thyroid cancer, a distant-metastasis classifier was built using CDR3 differences across clinicopathological groups. TCRdb re-clonotyped the PCR reads via MiXCR. The V and J calls shown here were made by TCRdb, not taken from the authors' results. The sample shows thousands of clones, approximately 16% of them seen only once. No patient received treatment before thyroid surgery. The germline CDR1 and CDR2 sequences are MRHNA and SNTAGT. V lost 6 bases, J lost 4 bases, and 15 bases lay in between. The CDR3 has 14 residues. The clonotype originates from a male donor with papillary thyroid cancer or a benign thyroid nodule (not recorded which). Some clones in this sample may be carry-over from other donors' samples. The chain has TRBV6-4 and TRBJ1-1, with TRBD1 as a possible D gene (6 bases). The sequencing sample was made of tumor tissue. The CDR3 sequence: CASSSGGGATEAFF. The DNA of the CDR3 is TGTGCCAGCAGCTCGGGGGGGGGGGCCACTGAAGCTTTCTTT.